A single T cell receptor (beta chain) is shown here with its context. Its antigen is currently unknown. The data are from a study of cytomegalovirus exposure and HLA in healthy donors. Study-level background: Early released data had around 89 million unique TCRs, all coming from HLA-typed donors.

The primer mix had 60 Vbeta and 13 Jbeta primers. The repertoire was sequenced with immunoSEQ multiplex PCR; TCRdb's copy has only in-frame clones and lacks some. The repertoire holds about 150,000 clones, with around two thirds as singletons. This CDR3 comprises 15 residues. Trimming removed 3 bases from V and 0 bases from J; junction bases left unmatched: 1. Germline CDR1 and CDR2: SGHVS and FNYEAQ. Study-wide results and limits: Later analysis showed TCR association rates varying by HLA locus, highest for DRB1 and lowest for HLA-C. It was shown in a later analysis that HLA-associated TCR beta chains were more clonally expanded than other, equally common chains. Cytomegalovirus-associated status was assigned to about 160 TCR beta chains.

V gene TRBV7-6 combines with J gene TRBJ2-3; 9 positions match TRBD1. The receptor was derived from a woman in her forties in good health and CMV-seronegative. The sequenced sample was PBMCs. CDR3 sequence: CASSLGQGSTDTQYF. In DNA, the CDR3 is TGTGCCAGCAGCTTGGGACAGGGAAGCACAGATACGCAGTATTTT.